The 9 T cell receptor beta chains given below trace back to one sample, sequenced in a study of blood T cell repertoires in COVID-19. Data came from immunoSEQ multiplex PCR; TCRdb stores just in-frame clones and leaves some out. The sample comprises 68,000 or so clones, about 91% of which are singletons, and approximately 6.8% rests with the top ten. Source material: peripheral blood. These receptors originate from a woman aged 65 to 85 with acute or convalescent COVID-19.

This clone was detected only once. The gene calls are TRBV6-5 and TRBJ2-3; the match to TRBD2 covers 9 bases. Per germline, CDR1 MNHEY and CDR2 SVGAGI. Trimming cost V 0 bases and J 1 base; bases outside gene matches: 2. CDR3 length: 16 residues. CDR3 sequence (DNA): TGTGCCAGCAGTTACTCCTTAGCGGGAGGCACAGATACGCAGTATTTT. The encoded protein is CASSYSLAGGTDTQYF.

This clone was detected a few times. The V and J genes are TRBV2 and TRBJ2-3; 8 nucleotides match TRBD2. Germline V lookup: CDR1 SNHLY, CDR2 FYNNEI. There are 16 residues in the CDR3. Trimming took 2 bases from V and 0 from J; bases not matched to a gene: 4. The CDR3 loop reads CASSETSGTSTDTQYF. CDR3 nucleotides: TGTGCCAGCAGTGAAACTAGCGGAACTAGCACAGATACGCAGTATTTT. Based on the CDR3 plus reference TRBV2 and TRBJ2-3, the full variable domain is EPEVTQTPSHQVTQMGQEVILRCVPISNHLYFYWYRQILGQKVEFLVSFYNNEISEKSEIFDDQFSVERPDGSNFTLKIRSTKLEDSAMYFCASSETSGTSTDTQYFGPGTRLTVL.

The rearrangement uses TRBV15 and TRBJ2-7, with 9 positions matching TRBD1. This CDR3 comprises 12 residues. CDR1 and CDR2 from the germline V gene are LNHNV and YYDKDF (reference sequence). Trimming cost V 3 bases and J 6 bases; bases outside gene matches: 0. The CDR3 loop reads CATSRDRGEQYF. As DNA, the CDR3 is TGTGCCACCAGCAGGGACAGGGGCGAGCAGTACTTC.

The chain combines TRBV24-1 with TRBJ2-5; 10 positions match TRBD1. The CDR3 has 16 amino acids. Germline values: CDR1 KGHDR, CDR2 SFDVKD. J gave up 5 bases and V 0 bases, and 5 bases lay outside the gene matches. The CDR3 nucleotides are TGTGCCACCAGTGATTTGCGGACAGGGGGAAGGGAGACCCAGTACTTC. It codes for CATSDLRTGGRETQYF.

The J gene is TRBJ2-2, the V gene TRBV3-1 (or the pseudogene TRBV3-2); D is uncertain. Per germline, CDR1 LGHDT and CDR2 YNNKEL (reference sequence). CDR3 length equals 11 residues. V lost 4 bases to trimming and J lost 8 bases, with 5 bases between them. CDR3 in amino acids: CASSLRGELFF. In DNA form, the CDR3 reads TGTGCCAGCAGCCTCCGGGGGGAGCTGTTTTTT.

The chain has TRBV5-3 and TRBJ1-2; no clear D. TRBV5-3 is an ORF for which the function is uncertain. CDR3 length: 13 amino acids. V dropped 0 bases and J dropped 2 bases, with 5 bases sitting between them. The CDR3 here is CARSLDSNYGYTF. The CDR3 nucleotides are TGTGCCAGAAGCTTGGACAGCAACTATGGCTACACCTTC.

This clone showed up just a few times. The J gene is TRBJ1-6, the V gene TRBV6-5, with 7 nucleotides matching TRBD1. V shed 4 bases, J shed 9 bases, and the junction held 9 bases outside the gene matches. The CDR3 extends over 15 amino acids. Per germline, CDR1 MNHEY and CDR2 SVGAGI. In DNA form, the CDR3 reads TGTGCCAGCAGTTCCGGACAGGCTACGGTTTCACCCCTCCACTTT. This gives the protein CASSSGQATVSPLHF.

V gene TRBV6-2 or TRBV6-3 combines with J gene TRBJ1-1; D remains ambiguous. The germline V gene has CDR1 MNHEY and CDR2 SVGEGT. This CDR3 is built from 12 residues. Trimming stripped 5 bases from V and 3 bases from J, with 7 bases between. The chain's CDR3 is CASSPHYTEAFF. CDR3 sequence (DNA): TGTGCCAGCAGTCCCCATTACACTGAAGCTTTCTTT.

The table lists this clone with a count of one. The V gene is TRBV7-2, the J gene TRBJ2-7; D possibly corresponds to TRBD2 (7 bases). Germline CDR1 is SGHTA and CDR2 is FQGNSA. Trimming took off 3 bases at V and 3 bases at J, with 12 bases between the two ends. The CDR3 spans 14 residues. CDR3 coding DNA: TGTGCCAGCAGCTTGGGGGGGGCAAGCTACGAGCAGTACTTC. Residues: CASSLGGASYEQYF.